The text below deals with one TCR beta chain. The target antigen is unknown. The CDR3 has 15 residues. From germline, CDR1 is SEHNR and CDR2 FQNEAQ (reference sequence). The V gene lost 10 bases and the J gene lost 2 bases, with 19 bases spanning the gap. These data originate in a study of T cell repertoires in cytomegalovirus infection. TCRdb fed the reads into MiXCR, producing one record per CDR3 protein. This sample has roughly 990,000 distinct CDR3 sequences; approximately 31% occur once, and the top ten carry roughly 13%. The origin of this receptor is a human donor in good health (CMV status not recorded). Some clones in this sample may be carry-over from other donors' samples. The chain links TRBV7-9 to TRBJ2-3; D gene uncertain. The sample in question was cultured CD8+ T cells from PBMCs, obtained from culture after CMV antigen stimulation. The CDR3 protein is CAIPGPRRLTDTQYF. The CDR3 DNA reads TGTGCCATCCCCGGGCCTCGGAGACTCACAGATACGCAGTATTTT.